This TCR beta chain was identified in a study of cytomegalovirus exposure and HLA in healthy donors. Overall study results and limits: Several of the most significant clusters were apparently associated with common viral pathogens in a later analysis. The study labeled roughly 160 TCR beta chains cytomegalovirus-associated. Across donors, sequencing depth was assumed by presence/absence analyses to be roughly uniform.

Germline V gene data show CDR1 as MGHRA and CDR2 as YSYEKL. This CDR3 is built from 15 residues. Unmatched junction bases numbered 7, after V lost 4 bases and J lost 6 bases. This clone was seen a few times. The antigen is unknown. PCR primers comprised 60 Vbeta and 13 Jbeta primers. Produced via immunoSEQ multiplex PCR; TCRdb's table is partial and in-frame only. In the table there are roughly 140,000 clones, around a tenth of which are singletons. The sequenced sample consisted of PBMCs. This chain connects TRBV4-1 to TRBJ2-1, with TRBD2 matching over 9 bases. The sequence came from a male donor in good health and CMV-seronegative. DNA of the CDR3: TGCGCCAGCAGCCTCTCCGGGACTAGCTTCAATGAGCAGTTCTTC. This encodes CASSLSGTSFNEQFF.